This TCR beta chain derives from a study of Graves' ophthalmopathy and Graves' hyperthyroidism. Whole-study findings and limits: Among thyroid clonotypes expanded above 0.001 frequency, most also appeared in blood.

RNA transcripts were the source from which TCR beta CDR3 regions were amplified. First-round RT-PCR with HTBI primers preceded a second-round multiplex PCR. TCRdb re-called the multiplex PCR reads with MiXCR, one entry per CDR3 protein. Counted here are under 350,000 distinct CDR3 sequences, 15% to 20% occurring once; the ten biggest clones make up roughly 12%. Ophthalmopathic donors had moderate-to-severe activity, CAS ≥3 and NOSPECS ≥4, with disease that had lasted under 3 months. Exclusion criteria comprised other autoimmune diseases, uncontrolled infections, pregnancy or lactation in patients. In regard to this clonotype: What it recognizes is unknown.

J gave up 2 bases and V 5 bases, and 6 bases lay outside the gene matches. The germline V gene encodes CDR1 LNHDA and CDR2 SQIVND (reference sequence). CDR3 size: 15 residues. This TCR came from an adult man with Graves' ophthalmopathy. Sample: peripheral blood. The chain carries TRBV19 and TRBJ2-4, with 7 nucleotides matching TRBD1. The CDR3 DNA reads TGTGCCAGTAGTCAGGGGGTGGGGCCCAAAAACATTCAGTACTTC. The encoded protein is CASSQGVGPKNIQYF.